This T cell receptor (beta chain) was recorded in a study of blood T cell repertoires in COVID-19. This CDR3 comprises 13 residues. V shed 8 bases, J shed 3 bases, and the junction held 4 bases outside the gene matches. Germline assignment: CDR1 SGHDT and CDR2 YYEEEE. TCRdb's copy holds only in-frame clones and misses some; the assay was immunoSEQ multiplex PCR. The table shows about 140,000 clones, with about 76% occurring only once. The origin of this receptor is a human donor in a cohort sampled during active COVID-19. The genes are TRBV5-6 and TRBJ1-1; the match to TRBD1 covers 10 bases. The sample comprised peripheral blood. CDR3 DNA: TGTGCCAGTGACAGGGGGCAAGACACTGAAGCTTTCTTT. This encodes CASDRGQDTEAFF.